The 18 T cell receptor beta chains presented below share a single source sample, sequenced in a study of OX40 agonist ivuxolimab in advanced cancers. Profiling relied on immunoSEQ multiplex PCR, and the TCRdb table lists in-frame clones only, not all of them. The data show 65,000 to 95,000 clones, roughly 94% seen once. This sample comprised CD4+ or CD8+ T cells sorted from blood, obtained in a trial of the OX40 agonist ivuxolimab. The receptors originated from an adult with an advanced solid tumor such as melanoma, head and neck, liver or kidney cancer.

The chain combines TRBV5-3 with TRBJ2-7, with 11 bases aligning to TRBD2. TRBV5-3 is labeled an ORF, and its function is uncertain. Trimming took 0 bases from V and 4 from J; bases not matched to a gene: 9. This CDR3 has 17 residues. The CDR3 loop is CARSLARTSGRLYEQYF. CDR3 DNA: TGTGCCAGAAGCTTGGCCCGTACTAGCGGGAGACTGTACGAGCAGTACTTC.

The CDR3 loop reads CASTDRGLYNEQFF. Here the CDR3 DNA reads TGTGCCAGCACCGACAGGGGGTTATACAATGAGCAGTTCTTC. This chain links TRBV27 with TRBJ2-1; 9 bases align to TRBD1. V shed 7 bases, J shed 4 bases, and the junction held 5 bases outside the gene matches. CDR3 length: 14 residues. Germline V gene lookup returns CDR1 MNHEY and CDR2 SMNVEV (reference sequence).

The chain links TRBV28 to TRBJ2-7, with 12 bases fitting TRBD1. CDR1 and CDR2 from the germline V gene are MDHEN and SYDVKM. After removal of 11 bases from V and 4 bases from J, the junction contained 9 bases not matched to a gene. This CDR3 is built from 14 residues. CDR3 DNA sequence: TGTGCCGAGAGCCCGGGACAGGGGGCTTACGAGCAGTACTTC. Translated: CAESPGQGAYEQYF.

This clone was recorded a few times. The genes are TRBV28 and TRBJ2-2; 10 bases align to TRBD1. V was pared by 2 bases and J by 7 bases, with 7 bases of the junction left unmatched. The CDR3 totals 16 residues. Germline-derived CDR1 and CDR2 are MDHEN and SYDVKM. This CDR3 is CASSLKGQGDVGELFF. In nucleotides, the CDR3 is TGTGCCAGCAGTTTAAAAGGACAGGGGGACGTCGGGGAGCTGTTTTTT. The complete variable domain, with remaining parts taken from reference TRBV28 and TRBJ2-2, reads DVKVTQSSRYLVKRTGEKVFLECVQDMDHENMFWYRQDPGLGLRLIYFSYDVKMKEKGDIPEGYSVSREKKERFSLILESASTNQTSMYLCASSLKGQGDVGELFFGEGSRLTVL.

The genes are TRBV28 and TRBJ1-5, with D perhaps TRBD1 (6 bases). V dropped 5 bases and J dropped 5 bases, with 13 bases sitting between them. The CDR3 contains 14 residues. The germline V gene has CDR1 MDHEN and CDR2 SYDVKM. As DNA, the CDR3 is TGTGCCAGCAGTGAAAACAGGGTTGATCAGCCCCAGCATTTT. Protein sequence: CASSENRVDQPQHF.

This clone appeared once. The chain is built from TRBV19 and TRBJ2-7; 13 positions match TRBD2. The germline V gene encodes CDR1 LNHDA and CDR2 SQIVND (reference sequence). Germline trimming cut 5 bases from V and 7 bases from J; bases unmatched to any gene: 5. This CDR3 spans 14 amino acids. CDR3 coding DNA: TGTGCCAGTAGTCCGCGACTAGCGGGGGGAGAGCAGTACTTC. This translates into CASSPRLAGGEQYF.

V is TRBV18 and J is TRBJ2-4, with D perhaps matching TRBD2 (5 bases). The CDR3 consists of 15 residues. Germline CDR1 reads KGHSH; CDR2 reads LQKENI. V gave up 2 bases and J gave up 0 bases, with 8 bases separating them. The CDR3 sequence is CASSPGLIAKNIQYF. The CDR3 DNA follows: TGTGCCAGCTCACCAGGACTGATAGCCAAAAACATTCAGTACTTC.

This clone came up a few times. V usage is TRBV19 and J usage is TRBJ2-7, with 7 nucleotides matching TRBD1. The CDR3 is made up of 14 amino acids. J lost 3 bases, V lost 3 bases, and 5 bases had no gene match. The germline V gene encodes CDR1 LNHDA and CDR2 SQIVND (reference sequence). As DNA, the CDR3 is TGTGCCAGTAGTATTGGACAGGCGCTCTACGAGCAGTACTTC. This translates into CASSIGQALYEQYF.

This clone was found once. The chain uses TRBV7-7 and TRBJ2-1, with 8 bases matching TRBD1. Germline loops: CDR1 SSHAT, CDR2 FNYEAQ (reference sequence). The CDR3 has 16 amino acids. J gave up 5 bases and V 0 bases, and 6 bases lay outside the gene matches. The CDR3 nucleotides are TGTGCCAGCAGCTTAGCCGAGGACAGGGTCAACAATGAGCAGTTCTTC. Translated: CASSLAEDRVNNEQFF.

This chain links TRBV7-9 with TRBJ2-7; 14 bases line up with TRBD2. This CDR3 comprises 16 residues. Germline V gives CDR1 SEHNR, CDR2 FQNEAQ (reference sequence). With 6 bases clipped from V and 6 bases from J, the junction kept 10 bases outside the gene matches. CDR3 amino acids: CASSTGLAGAGAEQYF. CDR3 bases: TGTGCCAGCAGTACGGGACTAGCGGGAGCGGGTGCCGAGCAGTACTTC.

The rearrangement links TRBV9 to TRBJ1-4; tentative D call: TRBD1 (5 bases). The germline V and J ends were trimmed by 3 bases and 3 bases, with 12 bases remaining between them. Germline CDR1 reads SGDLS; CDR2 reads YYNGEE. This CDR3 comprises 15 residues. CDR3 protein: CASSAGISANEKLFF. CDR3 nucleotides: TGTGCCAGCAGCGCAGGGATCTCAGCTAATGAAAAACTGTTTTTT.

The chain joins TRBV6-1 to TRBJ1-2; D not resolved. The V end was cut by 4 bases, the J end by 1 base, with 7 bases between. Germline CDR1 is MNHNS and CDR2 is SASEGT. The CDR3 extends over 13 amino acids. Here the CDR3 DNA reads TGTGCCAGCAGTGGCGGGGATAACTATGGCTACACCTTC. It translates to CASSGGDNYGYTF.

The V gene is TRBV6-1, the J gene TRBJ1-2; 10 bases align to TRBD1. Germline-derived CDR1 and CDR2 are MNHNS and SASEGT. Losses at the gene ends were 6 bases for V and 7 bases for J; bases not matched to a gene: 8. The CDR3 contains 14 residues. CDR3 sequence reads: CASRGDRGIGGYTF. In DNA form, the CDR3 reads TGTGCCAGCAGGGGGGACAGGGGAATTGGTGGCTACACCTTC.

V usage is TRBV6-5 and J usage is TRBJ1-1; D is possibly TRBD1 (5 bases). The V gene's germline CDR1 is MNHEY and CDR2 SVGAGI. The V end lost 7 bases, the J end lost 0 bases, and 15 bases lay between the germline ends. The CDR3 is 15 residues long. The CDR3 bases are TGTGCCAGCACCCCAGGCGGGGGTCTGAACACTGAAGCTTTCTTT. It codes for CASTPGGGLNTEAFF.

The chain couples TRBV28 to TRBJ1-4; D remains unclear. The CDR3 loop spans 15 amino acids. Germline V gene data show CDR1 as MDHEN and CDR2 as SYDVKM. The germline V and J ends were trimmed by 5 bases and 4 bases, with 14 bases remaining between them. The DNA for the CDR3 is TGTGCCAGCAGTACCGGGCCTCGGGGTAATGAAAAACTGTTTTTT. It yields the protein CASSTGPRGNEKLFF.

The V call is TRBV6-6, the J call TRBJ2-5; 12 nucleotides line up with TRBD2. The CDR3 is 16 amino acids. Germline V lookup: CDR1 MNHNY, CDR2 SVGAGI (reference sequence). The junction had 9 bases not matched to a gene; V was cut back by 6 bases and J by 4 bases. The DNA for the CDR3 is TGTGCCAGCAGGAGCCTACTAGCGGGAGGTAGAGAGACCCAGTACTTC. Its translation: CASRSLLAGGRETQYF.

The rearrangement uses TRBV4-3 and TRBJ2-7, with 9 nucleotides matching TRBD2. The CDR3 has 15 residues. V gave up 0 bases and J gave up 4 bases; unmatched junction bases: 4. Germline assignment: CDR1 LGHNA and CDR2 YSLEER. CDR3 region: CASSQDRTSVYEQYF. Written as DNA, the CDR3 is TGCGCCAGCAGCCAAGATCGGACTAGCGTTTACGAGCAGTACTTC.

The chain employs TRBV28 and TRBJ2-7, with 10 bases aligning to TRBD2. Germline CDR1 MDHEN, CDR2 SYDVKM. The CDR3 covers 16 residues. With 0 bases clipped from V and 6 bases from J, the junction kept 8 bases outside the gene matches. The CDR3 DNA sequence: TGTGCCAGCAGTTTATGCCGAACTAGCGGGAAGTGCGAGCAGTACTTC. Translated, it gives CASSLCRTSGKCEQYF.